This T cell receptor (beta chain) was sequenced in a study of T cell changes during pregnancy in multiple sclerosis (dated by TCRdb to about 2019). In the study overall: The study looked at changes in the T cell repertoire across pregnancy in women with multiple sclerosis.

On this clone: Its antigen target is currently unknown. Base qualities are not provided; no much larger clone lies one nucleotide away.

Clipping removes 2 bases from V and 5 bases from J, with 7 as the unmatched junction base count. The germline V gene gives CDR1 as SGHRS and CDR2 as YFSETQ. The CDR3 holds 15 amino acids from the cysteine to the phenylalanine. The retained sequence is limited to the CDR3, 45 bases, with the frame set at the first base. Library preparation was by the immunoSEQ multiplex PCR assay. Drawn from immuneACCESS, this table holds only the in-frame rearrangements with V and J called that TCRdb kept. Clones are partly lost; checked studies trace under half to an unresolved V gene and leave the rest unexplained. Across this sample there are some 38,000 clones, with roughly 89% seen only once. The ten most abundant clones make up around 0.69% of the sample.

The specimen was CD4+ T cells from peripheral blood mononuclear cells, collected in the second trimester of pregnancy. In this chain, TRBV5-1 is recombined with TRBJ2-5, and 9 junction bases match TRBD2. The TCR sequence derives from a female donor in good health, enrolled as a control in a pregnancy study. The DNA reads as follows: TGCGCCAGCAGCTTCTCCGCGGGGGGGCATGAGACCCAGTACTTC. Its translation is CASSFSAGGHETQYF.